This T cell receptor beta chain was recovered during a study of regulatory T cells in long-lasting Graves disease. Across the whole study: Positivity for TSH receptor antibodies plus over 5 years of antithyroid drugs meant persistent Graves' disease.

With termini counted, the CDR3 has 14 amino acids. Germline V gene sequence: CDR1 SQVTM, CDR2 ANQGSEA. Study-wide results and caveats: Persistent disease was associated with favored TRBV28 usage and with favored use of TRBJ1-2 and TRBJ2-5. Thyroid tissue was not sampled; only peripheral blood was.

About this clonotype: Its antigen is undetermined. No DNA is shown, since the ends of the CDR3 on it are uncertain; the CDR3 is the one TCRdb lists.

Through Arm-PCR of CDR3 regions and iRepertoire HTBI primers, TCR beta libraries were built. TCRdb called the multiplex PCR reads again in MiXCR, with one record for every CDR3 protein. The sample records hundreds of thousands of distinct CDR3 sequences, 20% to 25% being singletons. This sample's time point: persistent/refractory GD, antithyroid drugs over 5 years with positive TRAb. Scientists built the TCR library using RNA that was extracted from PBMCs. The source material was peripheral blood mononuclear cells (PBMCs), sampled when the disease was refractory, from a patient treated with antithyroid drugs. The receptor's source is a female donor with Graves disease. This rearrangement joins TRBV29-1 to TRBJ1-3; TRBD1 is taken as the D call from the table, unchecked against the DNA. The CDR3 sequence: CSVEVVGGGNTTYF.